The 32 T cell receptor beta chains below were found in one sample sequenced in a study of identical twins. In TCRdb, the 5' RACE reads were re-called with MiXCR into one record per CDR3 protein. The data hold some 1,700,000 distinct CDR3 sequences, with 25% to 35% observed a single time. The sample consisted of cord blood. The origin of the receptors is a newborn girl in good health.

This clonotype appeared a few times. This chain connects TRBV9 to TRBJ1-2; a possible D gene is TRBD1 (5 bases). The ends were cut back, 3 bases at V and 8 bases at J, with 14 bases in the middle. The CDR3 totals 13 residues. Per germline, CDR1 SGDLS and CDR2 YYNGEE. Here the CDR3 DNA reads TGTGCCAGCAGCGGGGCGATAGGGGTCGGCTACACCTTC. It translates to CASSGAIGVGYTF.

The chain combines TRBV28 with TRBJ2-5; 14 bases map to TRBD2. This CDR3 is built from 16 residues. Trimming at V came to 5 bases and at J to 11 bases, leaving 13 bases not matched to a gene. CDR1 is MDHEN and CDR2 is SYDVKM in the germline V gene. The CDR3 nucleotides are TGTGCCAGCAGTAGGATGGGACTAGCGGGAGTGACTGAGCAGTACTTC. This encodes CASSRMGLAGVTEQYF.

This clonotype was counted a few times. The rearrangement joins TRBV20-1 to TRBJ2-3; D might be TRBD2 (6 bases). The germline V gene has CDR1 DFQATT and CDR2 SNEGSKA (reference sequence). Trimming removed 6 bases from V and 5 bases from J, with 21 bases in between. This CDR3 region has 15 residues. CDR3 amino acids: CSALLAIKGIDTQYF. The CDR3 region has the DNA TGCAGTGCCCTACTAGCCATCAAGGGTATAGATACGCAGTATTTT.

V usage is TRBV12-3 or TRBV12-4 and J usage is TRBJ2-1, with 10 bases identical to TRBD2. The CDR3 contains 15 residues. J gave up 8 bases and V 5 bases, and 9 bases lay outside the gene matches. CDR3 sequence: CASSPQTSGIDEQFF. The CDR3 nucleotides are TGTGCCAGCAGTCCCCAAACTAGCGGGATCGATGAGCAGTTCTTC.

The genes are TRBV4-2 and TRBJ2-7; D uncertain. Germline CDR1 reads LGHNA; CDR2 reads YNFKEQ. V dropped 1 base and J dropped 0 bases, with 10 bases sitting between them. This CDR3 comprises 15 residues. This chain's CDR3 is CASSQGDAISYEQYF. CDR3 coding DNA: TGTGCCAGCAGCCAAGGGGATGCAATCTCCTACGAGCAGTACTTC.

This sequence joins TRBV12-3 or TRBV12-4 and TRBJ2-2; 10 positions match TRBD2. V lost 6 bases, J lost 1 base, and 2 bases stayed unmatched. The CDR3 has 15 amino acids. For the CDR3, the DNA is TGTGCCAGCAGACCTAGCGGGAGGAACACCGGGGAGCTGTTTTTT. Its protein product is CASRPSGRNTGELFF.

The V and J genes are TRBV7-9 and TRBJ2-7, with a possible D match to TRBD1 (6 bases). CDR3 length equals 14 residues. V shed 7 bases and J shed 4 bases, with 17 bases lying between them. Germline CDR1 is SEHNR and CDR2 is FQNEAQ (reference sequence). The CDR3 DNA is TGTGCCAGCACCCTAGGGGGTGTCCCTTACGAGCAGTACTTC. It specifies CASTLGGVPYEQYF.

The V call is TRBV2, the J call TRBJ2-3, with a weak D call TRBD2 (6 bases). Germline CDR1 reads SNHLY; CDR2 reads FYNNEI. With 2 bases removed from V and 0 bases from J, the gap between germline ends came to 15 bases. The CDR3 covers 17 residues. CDR3 protein: CASSELFAGLSTDTQYF. The CDR3 nucleotides are TGTGCCAGCAGTGAACTCTTTGCGGGGCTTAGCACAGATACGCAGTATTTT.

This clonotype has more than one count but fewer than ten. The CDR3: CSARRTGTSSYEQYF. DNA of the CDR3: TGCAGTGCGCGACGTACCGGGACTAGCTCCTACGAGCAGTACTTC. This chain uses TRBV20-1 with TRBJ2-7; TRBD2 matches at 8 bases. Germline V gene lookup returns CDR1 DFQATT and CDR2 SNEGSKA (reference sequence). The junction had 10 bases not matched to a gene; V was cut back by 6 bases and J by 0 bases. The length of the CDR3 is 15 residues.

DNA for the CDR3: TGTGCCAGCAGCTTTGGGCTGGGACCCTATGGCTACACCTTC. This gives the protein CASSFGLGPYGYTF. The chain links TRBV7-2 to TRBJ1-2; the D gene is possibly TRBD1 (5 bases). The CDR3 length is 14 residues. CDR1 and CDR2 from the germline V gene are SGHTA and FQGNSA. V was clipped by 3 bases and J by 4 bases, with 12 bases between them.

A few counts support this clonotype. This chain uses TRBV5-4 with TRBJ2-1; D unclear. The CDR3 loop spans 15 amino acids. Germline assignment: CDR1 SGHNT and CDR2 YYREEE (reference sequence). The V gene lost 1 base and the J gene lost 5 bases, with 13 bases spanning the gap. The CDR3 DNA reads as TGTGCCAGCAGCTTGCAGCCCGGTCCCCACAATGAGCAGTTCTTC. Translation: CASSLQPGPHNEQFF.

This clonotype was observed a few times. CDR3 region: CSVASGQGIYEQYF. Here the CDR3 DNA reads TGCAGCGTTGCCTCAGGACAGGGGATTTACGAGCAGTACTTC. This chain uses TRBV29-1 with TRBJ2-7; 9 positions agree with TRBD1. This CDR3 is built from 14 residues. CDR1 and CDR2 (germline): SQVTM, ANQGSEA. V lost 4 bases and J lost 4; bases outside the gene matches: 8.

This clonotype appeared a few times. This chain links TRBV6-1 with TRBJ1-1; D call uncertain. V lost 3 bases to trimming and J lost 3 bases, with 8 bases between them. The CDR3 totals 13 residues. Germline V gene sequence: CDR1 MNHNS, CDR2 SASEGT. CDR3 amino acids: CASSEWLDTEAFF. In DNA form, the CDR3 reads TGTGCCAGCAGTGAGTGGTTGGACACTGAAGCTTTCTTT.

This clonotype was detected only a few times. V usage is TRBV28 and J usage is TRBJ1-2, with TRBD1 as a possible D gene (6 bases). The germline V and J ends were trimmed by 5 bases and 0 bases, with 13 bases remaining between them. Germline values: CDR1 MDHEN, CDR2 SYDVKM. The CDR3 contains 15 residues. CDR3 nucleotide sequence: TGTGCCAGCAGTACCCGACAGGATCCTAACTATGGCTACACCTTC. Protein: CASSTRQDPNYGYTF.

There are many counts of this clonotype. This rearrangement joins TRBV5-1 to TRBJ2-3; D ambiguous. This CDR3 has 14 amino acids. V shed 2 bases and J shed 0 bases, with 7 bases lying between them. Germline lookup yields CDR1 SGHRS and CDR2 YFSETQ. CDR3 coding DNA: TGCGCCAGCAGCTTCGGACGAAGCACAGATACGCAGTATTTT. Its protein is CASSFGRSTDTQYF.

This clonotype was observed at least ten times. The chain combines TRBV20-1 with TRBJ2-7; the D is unclear. Germline CDR1 reads DFQATT; CDR2 reads SNEGSKA (reference sequence). The CDR3 is 10 residues long. Trimming cost V 3 bases and J 3 bases, with 3 bases left between them. This CDR3 is CSARGYEQYF. CDR3 DNA sequence: TGCAGTGCTAGGGGCTACGAGCAGTACTTC.

The chain has TRBV6-6 and TRBJ2-7; D perhaps matches TRBD2 (6 bases). CDR3 length: 16 residues. Germline lookup yields CDR1 MNHNY and CDR2 SVGAGI (reference sequence). V shed 3 bases and J shed 0 bases, with 15 bases lying between them. CDR3 amino acids: CASSYGPDGSSYEQYF. The DNA for the CDR3 is TGTGCCAGCAGTTATGGCCCCGACGGGAGCTCCTACGAGCAGTACTTC.

V and J are TRBV7-6 and TRBJ2-7; D not resolved. V lost 4 bases and J 7 bases, leaving 14 bases between the germline ends. Germline assignment: CDR1 SGHVS and CDR2 FNYEAQ. The CDR3 is 13 residues long. Written as DNA, the CDR3 is TGTGCCAGCAGCTCGGACGGCTTCAATGAGCAGTACTTC. Protein product: CASSSDGFNEQYF.

The V gene is TRBV20-1, the J gene TRBJ2-3; TRBD1 agrees at 8 bases. V trimming: 2 bases; J trimming: 1 base; junction bases outside the gene matches: 8. Germline CDR1 DFQATT, CDR2 SNEGSKA (reference sequence). The CDR3 is made up of 16 amino acids. Here the CDR3 DNA reads TGCAGTGCTAGAAGGGTGGGCAGGGGGCGCACAGATACGCAGTATTTT. Protein product: CSARRVGRGRTDTQYF.

The V call is TRBV20-1, the J call TRBJ2-2; 7 nucleotides match TRBD1. V shed 5 bases, J shed 3 bases, and the junction held 6 bases outside the gene matches. Germline V gene lookup returns CDR1 DFQATT and CDR2 SNEGSKA (reference sequence). The CDR3 length is 14 residues. The CDR3 coding sequence is TGCAGTGCTCACAGGGGACCCTACACCGGGGAGCTGTTTTTT. Encoded protein: CSAHRGPYTGELFF.

V usage is TRBV27 and J usage is TRBJ2-3; 14 nucleotides match TRBD2. The germline V gene has CDR1 MNHEY and CDR2 SMNVEV (reference sequence). Trimming took 7 bases from V and 3 from J; bases not matched to a gene: 6. CDR3 length: 16 residues. The CDR3 here is CASTKGLAGVTDTQYF. The CDR3 DNA reads TGTGCCAGCACCAAGGGACTAGCGGGAGTGACAGATACGCAGTATTTT.

The chain links TRBV21-1 to TRBJ2-1; TRBD2 is the table's D call, not checked against the DNA. TRBV21-1 is annotated as a pseudogene. The CDR3 loop spans 12 amino acids. CDR3 in amino acids: CASSTTSGEQFF. The CDR3 nucleotides are TGTGCCAGCAGCACCACTAGCGGGGAGCAGTTCTTC.

CDR3 in amino acids: CSARQGRRLLATEAFF. DNA of the CDR3: TGCAGTGCTCGACAGGGTCGAAGGTTACTCGCCACTGAAGCTTTCTTT. J is TRBJ1-1 and V is TRBV20-1; TRBD1 matches at 7 bases. The CDR3 covers 16 residues. Germline assignment: CDR1 DFQATT and CDR2 SNEGSKA (reference sequence). J gave up 4 bases and V 5 bases, and 16 bases lay outside the gene matches.

The chain is built from TRBV29-1 and TRBJ1-2, with D possibly TRBD1 on 6 matching bases. The CDR3 consists of 13 residues. V shed 3 bases and J shed 4 bases, with 12 bases lying between them. The V gene's germline CDR1 is SQVTM and CDR2 ANQGSEA. CDR3 nucleotides: TGCAGCGTTGATCCCGGGGGCCCCTATGGCTACACCTTC. Protein sequence: CSVDPGGPYGYTF.

This clonotype came up a few times. The chain joins TRBV7-2 to TRBJ2-1; the D gene is possibly TRBD1 (5 bases). The CDR3 covers 16 residues. CDR1 is SGHTA and CDR2 is FQGNSA in the germline V gene. Trimming stripped 5 bases from V and 4 bases from J, with 18 bases between. CDR3 loop: CASSLYPGQRYNEQFF. CDR3 nucleotide sequence: TGTGCCAGCAGCCTATACCCCGGACAACGGTACAATGAGCAGTTCTTC.

The genes are TRBV21-1 and TRBJ2-1. TRBV21-1 is tagged as a pseudogene. The CDR3 covers 15 residues. The DNA of the CDR3 is TGTGCCAGCACCGAGCTTGGGACCTCCTACAATGAGCAGTTCTTC. This encodes CASTELGTSYNEQFF.

This clonotype appeared a few times. The chain carries TRBV25-1 and TRBJ2-7; the D gene is possibly TRBD1 (5 bases). The germline V gene encodes CDR1 MGHDK and CDR2 SYGVNS. V lost 6 bases to trimming and J lost 0 bases, with 15 bases between them. This CDR3 contains 15 residues. The chain's CDR3 is CASRRAGSSSYEQYF. CDR3 nucleotides: TGTGCCAGCAGGCGTGCAGGGTCCAGCTCCTACGAGCAGTACTTC.

Only one count was recorded for this clonotype. The chain couples TRBV12-3 or TRBV12-4 to TRBJ2-2; 13 bases are a match to TRBD2. CDR3 length equals 17 residues. Losses at the gene ends were 8 bases for V and 7 bases for J; bases not matched to a gene: 13. The CDR3 sequence is CASGLGLAGEDGGELFF. The CDR3 DNA reads TGTGCCAGCGGATTAGGACTAGCGGGGGAGGACGGCGGGGAGCTGTTTTTT.

This clonotype turned up a few times. The CDR3 loop is CASSFLATSNTGELFF. CDR3 DNA sequence: TGTGCCAGCAGCTTCCTGGCGACATCCAACACCGGGGAGCTGTTTTTT. The rearrangement uses TRBV11-2 and TRBJ2-2; no firm D call. Germline lookup yields CDR1 SGHAT and CDR2 FQNNGV. V lost 3 bases to trimming and J lost 2 bases, with 13 bases between them. This CDR3 has 16 amino acids.

The sample holds a few counts of this clonotype. CDR3 in amino acids: CASSLESDPYYNEQFF. CDR3 DNA sequence: TGTGCCAGCAGCTTAGAGAGCGACCCCTACTACAATGAGCAGTTCTTC. The chain has TRBV11-2 and TRBJ2-1; D not resolved. Germline V gives CDR1 SGHAT, CDR2 FQNNGV. The CDR3 runs to 16 residues. V was clipped by 0 bases and J by 3 bases, with 12 bases between them.

This clonotype came up many times. The chain carries TRBV29-1 and TRBJ2-7; 7 nucleotides align to TRBD1. V dropped 4 bases and J dropped 4; count of bases not matched to a gene: 10. Germline V gene lookup returns CDR1 SQVTM and CDR2 ANQGSEA. CDR3 length: 14 amino acids. CDR3 in DNA: TGCAGCGTTGCTGGGGACAGAGGTCGATACGAGCAGTACTTC. Amino acid sequence: CSVAGDRGRYEQYF.

The table lists this clonotype with many counts. The rearrangement uses TRBV29-1 and TRBJ1-2, with D uncertain. V was clipped by 6 bases and J by 3 bases, with 8 bases between them. CDR3 length: 11 residues. CDR1 and CDR2 from the germline V gene are SQVTM and ANQGSEA. The CDR3 region is CSVSRDYGYTF. In nucleotides, the CDR3 is TGCAGCGTCTCGCGGGACTATGGCTACACCTTC.